This TCR beta chain was observed in a study of T-cell memory formation after mild COVID-19. From the 5' RACE reads, TCRdb called clonotypes with MiXCR, one entry per CDR3 protein. The sample holds hundreds of thousands of distinct CDR3 sequences; roughly 25% are singletons and the top ten take approximately 12%. The germline gives CDR1 MNHEY, CDR2 SMNVEV (reference sequence). Between the trimmed V and J ends, which lost 4 bases and 1 base, there was a span of 5 bases. The CDR3 consists of 12 residues. V is TRBV27 and J is TRBJ2-7; no clear D. The origin of this receptor is an adult woman who had mild COVID-19 (a few samples of this study predate the infection). Cell type and time point are not known. Sequenced: PBMCs or a T cell subset sorted from them (not recorded which). The CDR3 loop is CASSYPSYEQYF. CDR3 sequence (DNA): TGTGCCAGCAGTTACCCATCCTACGAGCAGTACTTC.